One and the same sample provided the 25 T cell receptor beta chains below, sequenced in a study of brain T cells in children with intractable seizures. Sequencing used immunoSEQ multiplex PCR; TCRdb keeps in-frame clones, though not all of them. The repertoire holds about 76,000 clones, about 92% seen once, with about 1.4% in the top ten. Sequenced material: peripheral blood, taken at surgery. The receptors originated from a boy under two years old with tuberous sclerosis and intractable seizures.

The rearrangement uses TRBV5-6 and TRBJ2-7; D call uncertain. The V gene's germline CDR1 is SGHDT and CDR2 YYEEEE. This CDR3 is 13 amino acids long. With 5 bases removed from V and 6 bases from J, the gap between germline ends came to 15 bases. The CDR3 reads CASRARSTSEQYF. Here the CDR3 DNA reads TGTGCCAGCAGGGCCAGGTCGACGAGCGAGCAGTACTTC.

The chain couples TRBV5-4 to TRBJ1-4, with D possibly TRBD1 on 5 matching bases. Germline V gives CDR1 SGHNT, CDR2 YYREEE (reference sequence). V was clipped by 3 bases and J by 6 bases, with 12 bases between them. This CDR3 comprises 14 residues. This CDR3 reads CASSSAQGDEKLFF. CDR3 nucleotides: TGTGCCAGCAGCTCGGCCCAGGGAGATGAAAAACTGTTTTTT. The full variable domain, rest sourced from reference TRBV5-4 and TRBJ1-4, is ETGVTQSPTHLIKTRGQQVTLRCSSQSGHNTVSWYQQALGQGPQFIFQYYREEENGRGNFPPRFSGLQFPNYSSELNVNALELDDSALYLCASSSAQGDEKLFFGSGTQLSVL.

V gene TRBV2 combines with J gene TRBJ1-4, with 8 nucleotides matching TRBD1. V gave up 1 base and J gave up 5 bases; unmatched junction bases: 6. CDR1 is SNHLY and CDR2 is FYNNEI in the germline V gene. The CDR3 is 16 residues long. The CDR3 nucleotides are TGTGCCAGCAGTGAAGTGGGATGGACAGGGAATGAAAAACTGTTTTTT. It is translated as CASSEVGWTGNEKLFF.

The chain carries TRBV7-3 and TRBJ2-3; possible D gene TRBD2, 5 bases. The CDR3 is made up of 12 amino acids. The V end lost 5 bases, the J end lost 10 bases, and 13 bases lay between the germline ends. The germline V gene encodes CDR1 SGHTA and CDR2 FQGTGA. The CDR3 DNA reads TGTGCCAGCAGCCCTTCGGGGTATGCGCAGTATTTT. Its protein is CASSPSGYAQYF.

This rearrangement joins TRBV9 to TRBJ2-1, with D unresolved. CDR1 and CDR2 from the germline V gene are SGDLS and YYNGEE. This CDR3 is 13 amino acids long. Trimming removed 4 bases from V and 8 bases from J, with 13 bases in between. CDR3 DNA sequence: TGTGCCAGCAGCACCCGACCCCGCGATGAGCAGTTCTTC. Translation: CASSTRPRDEQFF.

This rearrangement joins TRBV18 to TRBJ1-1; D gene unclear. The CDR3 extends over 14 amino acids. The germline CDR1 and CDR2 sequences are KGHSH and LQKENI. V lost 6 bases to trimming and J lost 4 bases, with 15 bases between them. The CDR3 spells CASSVWEGTTEAFF. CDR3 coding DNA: TGTGCCAGCTCCGTCTGGGAGGGAACCACTGAAGCTTTCTTT.

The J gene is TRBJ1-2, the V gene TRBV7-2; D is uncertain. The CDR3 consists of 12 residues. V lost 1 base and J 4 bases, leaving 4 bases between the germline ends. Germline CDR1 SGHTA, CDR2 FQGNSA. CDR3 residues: CASSLGVYGYTF. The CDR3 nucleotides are TGTGCCAGCAGCTTAGGGGTCTATGGCTACACCTTC.

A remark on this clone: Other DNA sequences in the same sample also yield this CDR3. The CDR3 region has the DNA TGCGCCAGCAGTTATACAGGGAACACTGAAGCTTTCTTT. Its protein product is CASSYTGNTEAFF. The J gene is TRBJ1-1, the V gene TRBV5-1, with TRBD1 as a possible D gene (5 bases). V was clipped by 5 bases and J by 1 base, with 9 bases between them. This CDR3 has 13 amino acids. Germline assignment: CDR1 SGHRS and CDR2 YFSETQ.

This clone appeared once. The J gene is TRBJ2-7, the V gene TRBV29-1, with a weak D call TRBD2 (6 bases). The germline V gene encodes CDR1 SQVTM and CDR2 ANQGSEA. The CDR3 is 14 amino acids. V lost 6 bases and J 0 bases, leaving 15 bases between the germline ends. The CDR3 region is CSVRVEGSSYEQYF. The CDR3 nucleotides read TGCAGCGTCCGGGTGGAGGGGAGCTCCTACGAGCAGTACTTC.

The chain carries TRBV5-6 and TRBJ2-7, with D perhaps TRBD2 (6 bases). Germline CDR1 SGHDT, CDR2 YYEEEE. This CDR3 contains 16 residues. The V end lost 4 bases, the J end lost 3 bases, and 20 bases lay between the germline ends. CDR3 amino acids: CASSPRGGTFVYEQYF. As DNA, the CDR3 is TGTGCCAGCAGCCCCCGCGGCGGGACTTTTGTCTACGAGCAGTACTTC.

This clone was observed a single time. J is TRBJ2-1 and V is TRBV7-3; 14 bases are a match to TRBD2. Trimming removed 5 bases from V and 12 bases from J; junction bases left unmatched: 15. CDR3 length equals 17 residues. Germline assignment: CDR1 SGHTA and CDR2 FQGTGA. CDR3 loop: CASSPPLGTSGSIGQFF. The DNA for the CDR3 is TGTGCCAGCAGCCCCCCCCTCGGGACTAGCGGGAGCATTGGGCAGTTCTTC.

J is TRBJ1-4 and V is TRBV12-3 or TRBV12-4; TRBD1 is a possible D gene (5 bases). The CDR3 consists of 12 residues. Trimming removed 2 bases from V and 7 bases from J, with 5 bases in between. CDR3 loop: CASSLQGEKLFF. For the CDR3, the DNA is TGTGCCAGCAGTTTACAGGGTGAAAAACTGTTTTTT.

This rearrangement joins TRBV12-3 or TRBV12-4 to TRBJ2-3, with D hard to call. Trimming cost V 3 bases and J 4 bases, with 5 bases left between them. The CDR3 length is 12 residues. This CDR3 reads CASSLGADTQYF. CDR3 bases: TGTGCCAGCAGTTTGGGCGCAGATACGCAGTATTTT.

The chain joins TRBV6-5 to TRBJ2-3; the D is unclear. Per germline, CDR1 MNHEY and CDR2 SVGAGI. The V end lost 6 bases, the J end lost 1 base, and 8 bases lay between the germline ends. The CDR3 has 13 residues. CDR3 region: CASRTDGTDTQYF. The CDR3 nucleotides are TGTGCCAGCAGAACGGACGGCACAGATACGCAGTATTTT.

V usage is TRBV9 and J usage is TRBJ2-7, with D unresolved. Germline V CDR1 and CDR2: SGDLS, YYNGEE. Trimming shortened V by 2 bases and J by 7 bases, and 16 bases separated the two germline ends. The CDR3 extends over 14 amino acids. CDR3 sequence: CASSVTLSSVEQYF. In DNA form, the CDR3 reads TGTGCCAGCAGCGTTACCCTCTCTTCGGTAGAGCAGTACTTC.

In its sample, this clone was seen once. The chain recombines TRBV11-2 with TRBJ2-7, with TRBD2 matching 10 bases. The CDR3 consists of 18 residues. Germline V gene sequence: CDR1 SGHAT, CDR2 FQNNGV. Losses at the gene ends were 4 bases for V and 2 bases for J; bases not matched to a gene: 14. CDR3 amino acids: CASSSRYLLAGPTYEQYF. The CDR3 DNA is TGTGCCAGCAGCTCCCGATATCTACTAGCGGGGCCTACCTACGAGCAGTACTTC.

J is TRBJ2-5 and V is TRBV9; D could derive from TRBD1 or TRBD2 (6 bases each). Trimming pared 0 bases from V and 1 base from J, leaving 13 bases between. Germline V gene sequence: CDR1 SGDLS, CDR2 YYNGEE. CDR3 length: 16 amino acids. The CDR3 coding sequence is TGTGCCAGCAGCGTAGGTGTCGGGGGCCTCCAAGAGACCCAGTACTTC. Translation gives CASSVGVGGLQETQYF.

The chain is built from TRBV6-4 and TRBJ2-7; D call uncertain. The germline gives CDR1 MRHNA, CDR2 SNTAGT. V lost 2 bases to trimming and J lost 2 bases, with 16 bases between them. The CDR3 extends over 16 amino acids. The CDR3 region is CASSDPGRGRPYEQYF. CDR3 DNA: TGTGCCAGCAGTGACCCAGGACGTGGCCGACCCTACGAGCAGTACTTC.

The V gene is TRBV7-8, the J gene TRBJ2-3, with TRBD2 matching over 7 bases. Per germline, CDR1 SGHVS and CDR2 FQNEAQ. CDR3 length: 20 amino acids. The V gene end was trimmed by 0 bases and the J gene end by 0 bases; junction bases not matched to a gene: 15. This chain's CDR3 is CASSLAPRGSVMTSTDTQYF. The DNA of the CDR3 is TGTGCCAGCAGCTTAGCGCCGCGGGGGAGCGTGATGACTAGCACAGATACGCAGTATTTT.

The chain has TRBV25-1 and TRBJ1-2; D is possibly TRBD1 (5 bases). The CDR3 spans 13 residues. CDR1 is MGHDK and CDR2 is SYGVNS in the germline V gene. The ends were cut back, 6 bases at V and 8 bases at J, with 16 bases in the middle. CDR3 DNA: TGTGCCAGCAGGCTGGGGACGGGACGGGGCTACACCTTC. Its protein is CASRLGTGRGYTF.

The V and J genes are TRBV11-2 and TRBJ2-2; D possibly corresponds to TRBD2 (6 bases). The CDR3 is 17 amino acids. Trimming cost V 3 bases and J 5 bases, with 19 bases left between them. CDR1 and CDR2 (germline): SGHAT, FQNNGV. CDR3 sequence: CASSLDYISSFTGELFF. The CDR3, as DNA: TGTGCCAGCAGCTTGGACTATATATCATCCTTTACCGGGGAGCTGTTTTTT.

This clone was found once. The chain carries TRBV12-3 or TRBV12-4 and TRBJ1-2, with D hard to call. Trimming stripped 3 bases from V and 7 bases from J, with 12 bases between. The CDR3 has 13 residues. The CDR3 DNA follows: TGTGCCAGCAGTTTTTGGAGTTATCCTGGCTACACCTTC. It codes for CASSFWSYPGYTF.

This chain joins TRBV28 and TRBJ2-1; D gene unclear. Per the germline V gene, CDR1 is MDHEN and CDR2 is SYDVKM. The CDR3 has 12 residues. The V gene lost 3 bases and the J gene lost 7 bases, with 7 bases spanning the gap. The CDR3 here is CASSFEANEQFF. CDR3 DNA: TGTGCCAGCAGTTTTGAAGCAAATGAGCAGTTCTTC.

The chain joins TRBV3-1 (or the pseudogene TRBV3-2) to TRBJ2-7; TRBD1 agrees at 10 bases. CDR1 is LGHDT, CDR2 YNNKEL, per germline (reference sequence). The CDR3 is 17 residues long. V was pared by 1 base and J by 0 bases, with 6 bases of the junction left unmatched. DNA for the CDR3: TGTGCCAGCAGCCAAGGCGGGACAGGGGCTAACTCCTACGAGCAGTACTTC. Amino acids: CASSQGGTGANSYEQYF.

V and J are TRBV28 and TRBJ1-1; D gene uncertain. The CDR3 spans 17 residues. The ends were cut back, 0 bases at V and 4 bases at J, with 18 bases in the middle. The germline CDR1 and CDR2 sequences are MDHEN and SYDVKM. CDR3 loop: CASSLWTSGGRTTEAFF. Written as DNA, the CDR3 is TGTGCCAGCAGTTTATGGACGTCAGGCGGGAGGACCACTGAAGCTTTCTTT.